What follows is one T cell receptor beta chain and its context. TCRdb keeps only in-frame clones here, not all; method: immunoSEQ multiplex PCR. The sample lists about 55,000 clones, roughly 90% occurring once. This sample was included in a study of control samples from healthy donors and cancer patients. CDR1 is MDHEN and CDR2 is SYDVKM in the germline V gene. Trimming removed 7 bases from V and 5 bases from J; junction bases left unmatched: 16. The CDR3 is made up of 18 amino acids. V and J are TRBV28 and TRBJ2-3; TRBD2 matches 12 bases. The specimen was blood. The clonotype originates from a man in his forties or fifties in good health. This chain's CDR3 is CASKVQASGRAGIDTQYF. The CDR3 DNA reads TGTGCCAGCAAGGTCCAGGCTAGCGGGAGGGCCGGGATAGATACGCAGTATTTT.